The subject of this entry is one TCR beta chain. The germline gene is not matched at one end of the junction; a read error may be the cause. This CDR3 is built from 14 residues. Germline CDR1 reads MNHNS; CDR2 reads SASEGT. The data stem from a study of tumor and adjacent non-tumor tissue in lung cancer. Overall study context: On average, productive TCRbeta reads reached about 4.2 million per sample.

TCRbeta libraries were built with three rounds of nested PCR, modified from ARM-PCR. TCRdb recomputed calls from the multiplex PCR reads with MiXCR, one row per CDR3 protein. The repertoire holds about 86,000 distinct CDR3 sequences, more than 65% seen once, with roughly a fifth in the top ten. This sample's RNA came from whole unsorted tissue. The normal lung tissue was taken more than 3 cm from the tumor edge. The clonotype comes from a woman aged 45-59 years with non-small cell lung cancer. This sequence joins TRBV6-1 and TRBJ1-4; D gene unclear. Sequencing was performed on distant non-tumor lung tissue. CDR3 sequence (DNA): TGTTCCAGCAGTGACCACACAACTAATGAAAAACTGTTTTTT. It specifies CSSSDHTTNEKLFF.